The 10 T cell receptor beta chains reported below all come from one sample, sequenced in a study of blood T cell repertoires in COVID-19 (dated by TCRdb to between 2020 and 2021). Libraries came from the immunoSEQ multiplex PCR assay. TCRdb took this table from immuneACCESS and kept in-frame rearrangements with V and J called. Such tables lack part of the clones; where checked against another copy, unresolved V genes explain under half of the gap, and the rest is unexplained. The sample records about 250,000 clones, approximately 84% of which are singletons. The ten largest clones capture approximately 4% of the sample. The sample consisted of peripheral blood. Receptor source: a man aged 50 to 59 with active or convalescent COVID-19.

This clone has only a few counts. Here the CDR3 DNA reads TGTGCCAGCAGCCTACAGGGTTTCTACAATGAGCAGTTCTTC. Encoded protein: CASSLQGFYNEQFF. V is TRBV2 and J is TRBJ2-1; D possibly corresponds to TRBD1 (6 bases). V was pared by 6 bases and J by 3 bases, with 12 bases between. The germline CDR1 and CDR2 sequences are SNHLY and FYNNEI. This CDR3 has 14 residues.

The chain has TRBV29-1 and TRBJ2-7; 8 bases are a match to TRBD1. Per germline, CDR1 SQVTM and CDR2 ANQGSEA. The CDR3 is 13 residues long. V lost 5 bases and J lost 6; bases outside the gene matches: 9. CDR3 loop: CSVFRGTGGEQYF. CDR3 coding DNA: TGCAGCGTTTTTCGGGGGACAGGAGGCGAGCAGTACTTC.

The chain links TRBV3-1 (or the pseudogene TRBV3-2) to TRBJ1-2; 9 nucleotides line up with TRBD1. CDR1 and CDR2 (germline): LGHDT, YNNKEL (reference sequence). This CDR3 spans 14 amino acids. After removal of 1 base from V and 7 bases from J, the junction contained 4 bases not matched to a gene. The CDR3, as DNA: TGTGCCAGCAGCCAAGCGGACAGGGGAAGTGGCTACACCTTC. Translating it yields CASSQADRGSGYTF.

The gene calls are TRBV28 and TRBJ2-3, with D perhaps TRBD2 (7 bases). The CDR3 runs to 18 residues. Germline loops: CDR1 MDHEN, CDR2 SYDVKM. Trimming left V 11 bases short and J 4 bases short, with 31 bases between. Here the CDR3 reads CACKTRGGPGAPPDTQYF. In DNA, the CDR3 is TGTGCCTGCAAGACTCGCGGGGGCCCCGGGGCCCCCCCAGATACGCAGTATTTT.

The gene calls are TRBV20-1 and TRBJ2-7; TRBD1 matches 7 bases. Losses at the gene ends were 3 bases for V and 3 bases for J; bases not matched to a gene: 11. The CDR3 is made up of 15 amino acids. Germline lookup yields CDR1 DFQATT and CDR2 SNEGSKA (reference sequence). CDR3 nucleotide sequence: TGCAGTGCTAGTCTGCTCGTAGCAGGGGGCTACGAGCAGTACTTC. The encoded protein is CSASLLVAGGYEQYF.

The chain employs TRBV9 and TRBJ2-3, with a weak D call TRBD2 (5 bases). V was pared by 4 bases and J by 2 bases, with 17 bases between. This CDR3 has 16 amino acids. CDR1 SGDLS and CDR2 YYNGEE come from the germline V gene. CDR3 nucleotide sequence: TGTGCCAGCAGCCCGAGAGGGCAGAGAGACACAGATACGCAGTATTTT. This sequence encodes CASSPRGQRDTDTQYF.

This chain connects TRBV3-1 (or the pseudogene TRBV3-2) to TRBJ2-1; the D is unclear. The CDR3 is 13 residues long. Trimming cost V 5 bases and J 4 bases, with 9 bases left between them. Germline loops: CDR1 LGHDT, CDR2 YNNKEL (reference sequence). The CDR3 nucleotides read TGTGCCAGCAGCAATAACAGATACAATGAGCAGTTCTTC. It translates to CASSNNRYNEQFF.

The genes are TRBV7-6 and TRBJ1-1, with D possibly being TRBD1 (6 bases). V dropped 2 bases and J dropped 4 bases, with 8 bases sitting between them. Germline assignment: CDR1 SGHVS and CDR2 FNYEAQ. This CDR3 has 13 amino acids. CDR3 sequence (DNA): TGTGCCAGCAGCTTAACAGGGCCCACTGAAGCTTTCTTT. Amino acids: CASSLTGPTEAFF. Full variable domain (remainder filled in from reference TRBV7-6 and TRBJ1-1): GAGVSQSPRYKVTKRGQDVALRCDPISGHVSLYWYRQALGQGPEFLTYFNYEAQQDKSGLPNDRFSAERPEGSISTLTIQRTEQRDSAMYRCASSLTGPTEAFFGQGTRLTVV.

The gene calls are TRBV6-2 or TRBV6-3 and TRBJ1-5; the match to TRBD1 covers 9 bases. V gave up 6 bases and J gave up 7 bases; unmatched junction bases: 4. Looked up from germline, CDR1 is MNHEY and CDR2 is SVGEGT. This CDR3 is 13 amino acids long. CDR3 coding DNA: TGTGCCAGCAGCGACAGGGGGAAGCAGCCCCAGCATTTT. Amino acid sequence: CASSDRGKQPQHF.

This rearrangement joins TRBV5-1 to TRBJ2-5; 8 nucleotides align to TRBD2. Germline V lookup: CDR1 SGHRS, CDR2 YFSETQ. V was clipped by 0 bases and J by 4 bases; unmatched bases: 8. The CDR3 length is 16 residues. The CDR3 here is CASSLARGGGRETQYF. CDR3 nucleotide sequence: TGCGCCAGCAGCTTGGCCCGGGGGGGAGGCAGAGAGACCCAGTACTTC.